This T cell receptor (beta chain) derives from a study of OX40 agonist ivuxolimab in advanced cancers. As for the study in general: People in dose escalation had one of these cancers: hepatocellular carcinoma, melanoma, renal cell or head and neck cancer. Study-wide findings and caveats: No determination was made of the antigen specificity of the expanded peripheral T cells. There were, on average, more expanded clones in CD8+ T cells than in CD4+.

Blood was sampled at baseline, cycle 4 day 1, and cycle 7 day 1. Trimming shortened V by 4 bases and J by 0 bases, and 7 bases separated the two germline ends. The germline gives CDR1 MNHNS, CDR2 SASEGT. The CDR3 length is 14 residues. Here immunoSEQ multiplex PCR was the method, and the copy in TCRdb shows in-frame clones only, minus some. The repertoire holds approximately 72,000 clones, with around 83% as singletons. For this clone: What it binds is unknown.

The specimen comprised CD4+ or CD8+ T cells sorted from blood, sampled in a trial of the OX40 agonist ivuxolimab. The receptor's source is an adult with an advanced solid tumor such as melanoma, head and neck, liver or kidney cancer. The chain is built from TRBV6-1 and TRBJ1-5, with D hard to call. The CDR3 loop is CASSGLNSNQPQHF. CDR3 DNA sequence: TGTGCCAGCAGTGGATTAAATAGCAATCAGCCCCAGCATTTT.